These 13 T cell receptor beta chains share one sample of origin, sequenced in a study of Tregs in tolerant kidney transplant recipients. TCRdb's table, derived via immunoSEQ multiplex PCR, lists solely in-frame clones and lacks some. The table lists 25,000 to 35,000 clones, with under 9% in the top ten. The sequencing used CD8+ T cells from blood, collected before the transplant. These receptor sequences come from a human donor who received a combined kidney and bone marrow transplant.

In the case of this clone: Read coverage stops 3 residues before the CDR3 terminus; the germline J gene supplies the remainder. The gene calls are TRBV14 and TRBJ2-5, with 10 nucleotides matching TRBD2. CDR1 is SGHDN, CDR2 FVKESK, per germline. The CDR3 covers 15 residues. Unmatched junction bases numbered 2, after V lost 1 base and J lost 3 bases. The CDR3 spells CASSQVTSGEETQYF. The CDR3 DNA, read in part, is TGTGCCAGCAGCCAAGTTACTAGCGGGGAAGAGACC.

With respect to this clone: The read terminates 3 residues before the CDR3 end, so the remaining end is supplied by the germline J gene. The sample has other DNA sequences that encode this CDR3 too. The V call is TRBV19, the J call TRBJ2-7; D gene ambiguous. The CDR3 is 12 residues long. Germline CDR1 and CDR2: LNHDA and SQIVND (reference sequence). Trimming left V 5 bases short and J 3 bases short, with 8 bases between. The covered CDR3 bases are TGTGCCAGTAGTCCGACGGGCTACGAG. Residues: CASSPTGYE. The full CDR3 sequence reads CASSPTGYEQYF. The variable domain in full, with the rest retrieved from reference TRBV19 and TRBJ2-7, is DGGITQSPKYLFRKEGQNVTLSCEQNLNHDAMYWYRQDPGQGLRLIYYSQIVNDFQKGDIAEGYSVSREKKESFPLTVTSAQKNPTAFYLCASSPTGYEQYFGPGTRLTVT.

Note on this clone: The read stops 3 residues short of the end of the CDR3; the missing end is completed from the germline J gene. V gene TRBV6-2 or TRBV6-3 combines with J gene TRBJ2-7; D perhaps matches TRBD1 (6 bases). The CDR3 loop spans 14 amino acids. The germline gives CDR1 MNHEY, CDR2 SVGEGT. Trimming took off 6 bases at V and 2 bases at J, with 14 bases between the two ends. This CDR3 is CASSPQGWTYEQYF. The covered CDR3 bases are TGTGCCAGCAGCCCACAGGGTTGGACCTACGAG.

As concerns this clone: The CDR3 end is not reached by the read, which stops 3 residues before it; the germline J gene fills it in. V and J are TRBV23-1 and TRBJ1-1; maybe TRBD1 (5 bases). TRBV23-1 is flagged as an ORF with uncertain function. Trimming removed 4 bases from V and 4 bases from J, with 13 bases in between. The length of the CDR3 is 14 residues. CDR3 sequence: CASSLSPGSTEAFF. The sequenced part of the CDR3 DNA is TGCGCCAGCAGTCTCTCCCCAGGGAGCACTGAA.

CDR3: CSARDYREPTDTQYF. The sequenced CDR3 bases are TGCAGTGCTAGAGACTACAGGGAGCCCACAGATACG. The V and J genes are TRBV20-1 and TRBJ2-3; D may be TRBD1 (6 bases). With the read ending 3 residues before the CDR3 end, the germline J gene is used to fill in that end. The V gene's germline CDR1 is DFQATT and CDR2 SNEGSKA (reference sequence). The CDR3 is 15 residues long. Trimming cost V 0 bases and J 2 bases, with 12 bases left between them.

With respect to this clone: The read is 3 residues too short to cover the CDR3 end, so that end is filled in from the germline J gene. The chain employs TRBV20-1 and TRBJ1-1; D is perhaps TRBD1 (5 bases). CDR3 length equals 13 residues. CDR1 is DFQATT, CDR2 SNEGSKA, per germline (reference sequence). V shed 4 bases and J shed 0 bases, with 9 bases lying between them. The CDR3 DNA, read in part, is TGCAGTGCTATACGGGGGATGAACACTGAA. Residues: CSAIRGMNTE. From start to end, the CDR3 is CSAIRGMNTEAFF.

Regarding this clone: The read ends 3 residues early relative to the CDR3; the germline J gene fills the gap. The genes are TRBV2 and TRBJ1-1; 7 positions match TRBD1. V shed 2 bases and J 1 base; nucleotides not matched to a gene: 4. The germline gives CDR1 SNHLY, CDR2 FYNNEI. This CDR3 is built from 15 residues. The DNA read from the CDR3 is TGTGCCAGCAGTGAATCCGGGACAGCGAACACTGAA. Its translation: CASSESGTANTE. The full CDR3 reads CASSESGTANTEAFF.

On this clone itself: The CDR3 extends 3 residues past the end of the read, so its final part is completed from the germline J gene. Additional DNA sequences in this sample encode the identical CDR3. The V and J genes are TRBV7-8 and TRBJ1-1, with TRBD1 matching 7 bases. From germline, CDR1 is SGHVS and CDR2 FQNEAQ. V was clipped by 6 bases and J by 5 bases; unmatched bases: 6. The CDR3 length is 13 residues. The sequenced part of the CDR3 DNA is TGTGCCAGCAGTCTAGGGGGCGGAACTGAA. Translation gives CASSLGGGTE. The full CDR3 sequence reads CASSLGGGTEAFF.

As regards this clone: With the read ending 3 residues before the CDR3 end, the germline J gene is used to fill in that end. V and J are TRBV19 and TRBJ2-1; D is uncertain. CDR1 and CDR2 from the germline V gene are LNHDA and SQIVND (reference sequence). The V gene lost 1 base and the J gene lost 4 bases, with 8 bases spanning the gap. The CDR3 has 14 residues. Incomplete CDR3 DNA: TGTGCCAGTAGTATAGGCAGCGTTTACAATGAG. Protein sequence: CASSIGSVYNE. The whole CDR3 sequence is CASSIGSVYNEQFF.

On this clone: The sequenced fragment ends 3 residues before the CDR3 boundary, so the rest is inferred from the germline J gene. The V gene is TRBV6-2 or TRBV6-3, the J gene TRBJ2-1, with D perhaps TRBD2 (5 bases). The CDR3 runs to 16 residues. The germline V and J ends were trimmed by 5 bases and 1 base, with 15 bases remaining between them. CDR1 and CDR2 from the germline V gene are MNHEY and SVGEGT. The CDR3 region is CASSVPERQSYNEQFF. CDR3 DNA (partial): TGTGCCAGCAGTGTTCCGGAGCGGCAATCCTACAATGAG.

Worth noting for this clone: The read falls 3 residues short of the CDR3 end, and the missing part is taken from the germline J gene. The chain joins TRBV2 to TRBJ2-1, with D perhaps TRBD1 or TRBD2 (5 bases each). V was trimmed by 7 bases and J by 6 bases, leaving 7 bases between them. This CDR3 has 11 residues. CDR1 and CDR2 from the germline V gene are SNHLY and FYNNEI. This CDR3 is CASTGSNEQFF. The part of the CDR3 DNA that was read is TGTGCCAGCACAGGGAGCAATGAG.

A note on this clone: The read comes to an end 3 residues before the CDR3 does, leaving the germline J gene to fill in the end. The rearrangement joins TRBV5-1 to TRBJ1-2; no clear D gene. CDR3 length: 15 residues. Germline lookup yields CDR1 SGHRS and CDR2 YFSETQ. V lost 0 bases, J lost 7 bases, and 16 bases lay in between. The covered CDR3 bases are TGCGCCAGCAGCTTGGCCTCGGTTTCCGCTACTGGC. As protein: CASSLASVSATG. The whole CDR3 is CASSLASVSATGYTF.

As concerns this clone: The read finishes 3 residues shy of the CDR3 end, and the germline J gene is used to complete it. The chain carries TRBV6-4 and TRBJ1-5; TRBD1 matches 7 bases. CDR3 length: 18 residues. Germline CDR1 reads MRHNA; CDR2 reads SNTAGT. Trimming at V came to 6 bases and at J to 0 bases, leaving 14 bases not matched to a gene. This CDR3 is CASSDDRELGYSNQPQHF. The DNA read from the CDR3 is TGTGCCAGCAGCGACGACAGGGAGTTGGGCTATAGCAATCAGCCC.